This TCR beta chain was captured by sequencing in a study of blood T cell repertoires in COVID-19 (dated by TCRdb to the early 2020s). Background on the whole study: Collaborator samples came from the United States, Italy and Spain and covered acute and convalescent phases of COVID-19. Where available, HLA class I and class II types were taken from metadata supplied by the sample provider and were not determined by assay-based typing. Samples were obtained from the ongoing ImmuneRACE study (first 160 participants) and from some 1,200 subjects provided by 6 global collaborators. The repertoires were released in a freely available public database meant as a resource for research on the immune response to SARS-CoV-2. The sample metadata nearly always contained a de-identified subject ID, COVID-19 status, age in years and sex. The prospective study material was composed of cDNA or gDNA derived from T cells, B-cell-depleted T cells, or PBMCs. The dataset comprised deeply sampled blood TCRbeta repertoires from subjects exposed to, actively infected with, or recovered from COVID-19. The research as a whole found: The amount of clinical and demographic metadata varied by source and participant and was provided uncurated.

TCRbeta CDR3 regions were amplified from genomic DNA by means of the immunoSEQ Assay, a bias-controlled multiplex PCR. In the original analysis: Within the assay, amplification of reference gene primers was used to estimate how many nucleated cells each sample contained. Sequence reads were collapsed and filtered to measure the absolute abundance of every unique TCRbeta CDR3 rearrangement. Productive Simpson clonality was computed per sample as the square root of Simpson's diversity index over productive rearrangements. TCRdb's version of the immuneACCESS table is confined to in-frame rearrangements and falls short of the full clone set. An unresolved V gene accounts for under half of the shortfall where checked; the remainder is of unknown origin. The V and J calls and clone size were taken over from that table, and D and trimming were inferred from the DNA. The sample yields fewer than 400,000 clones; 75% to 90% were counted once. The leading ten clones occupy 3% to 4% of the sample.

Note on this clone: Its antigen specificity is not known. No per-base quality is available; no much larger clone lies one base away.

Reading from cysteine to phenylalanine, the CDR3 counts 14 amino acids. The sequence is cut down to CDR3 DNA, 42 bases in frame from base 1. CDR1 and CDR2 are read off the germline V gene as MNHEY and SVGAGI. Between the V and J ends, shortened by 2 bases and 0 bases respectively, the junction contains 8 bases. Whole blood was collected in K2EDTA tubes by collaborating institutions according to the institutions' own protocols. Collaborator samples were shipped for TCRbeta analysis as frozen whole blood, isolated PBMCs, or DNA extracted from either sample type. The receptor chain draws on TRBV6-5 and TRBJ2-7; the D gene remains uncertain. Sequenced: peripheral blood. This sequence was found in a woman younger than 30 with acute or convalescent COVID-19. The base sequence is TGTGCCAGCAGTTACACCCTAACCTCCTACGAGCAGTACTTC. This gives the protein CASSYTLTSYEQYF.